These 15 T cell receptor beta chains were sequenced from one sample in a study of blood T cell repertoires in COVID-19. Some clones are missing from TCRdb's copy, which holds only in-frame ones; the method was immunoSEQ multiplex PCR. The sample includes about 170,000 clones, about 80% of them seen just once. The sequencing input was peripheral blood. The receptors here all came from a woman at least 80 years old with acute or convalescent COVID-19.

The V gene is TRBV7-6, the J gene TRBJ2-1; TRBD1 might be the D (5 bases). The CDR3 length is 12 residues. CDR1 SGHVS and CDR2 FNYEAQ come from the germline V gene. Trimming pared 5 bases from V and 10 bases from J, leaving 12 bases between. The CDR3 nucleotides read TGTGCCAGCAGCGCCCAGGGTCACGAGCAGTTCTTC. This gives the protein CASSAQGHEQFF. Using reference TRBV7-6 and TRBJ2-1 for the parts outside the CDR3, the full variable domain is GAGVSQSPRYKVTKRGQDVALRCDPISGHVSLYWYRQALGQGPEFLTYFNYEAQQDKSGLPNDRFSAERPEGSISTLTIQRTEQRDSAMYRCASSAQGHEQFFGPGTRLTVL.

CDR3 loop: CASSRDREYGYTF. CDR3 nucleotide sequence: TGTGCCAGCAGCCGCGACAGGGAATATGGCTACACCTTC. The rearrangement links TRBV4-2 to TRBJ1-2, with 7 bases matching TRBD1. J lost 5 bases, V lost 4 bases, and 4 bases had no gene match. Germline V gives CDR1 LGHNA, CDR2 YNFKEQ. CDR3 length equals 13 residues.

The V and J genes are TRBV5-4 and TRBJ2-7; D remains ambiguous. There are 12 residues in the CDR3. Trimming shortened V by 4 bases and J by 6 bases, and 11 bases separated the two germline ends. From germline, CDR1 is SGHNT and CDR2 YYREEE (reference sequence). The CDR3 here is CASSLELGEQYF. The CDR3 DNA follows: TGTGCCAGCAGCCTAGAACTGGGCGAGCAGTACTTC.

This rearrangement joins TRBV5-1 to TRBJ1-3; TRBD1 aligns across 7 bases. Germline CDR1 SGHRS, CDR2 YFSETQ. V shed 1 base and J 4 bases; nucleotides not matched to a gene: 5. The CDR3 is 15 residues long. The CDR3 loop is CASSLTGVAGNTIYF. DNA for the CDR3: TGCGCCAGCAGCTTGACAGGGGTGGCGGGAAACACCATATATTTT.

The V and J genes are TRBV5-6 and TRBJ1-3; 9 nucleotides align to TRBD1. The CDR3 has 15 residues. Germline-derived CDR1 and CDR2 are SGHDT and YYEEEE. The V gene end was trimmed by 1 base and the J gene end by 3 bases; junction bases not matched to a gene: 2. The CDR3 is CASSLTGQGGNTIYF. For the CDR3, the DNA is TGTGCCAGCAGCTTGACGGGACAGGGTGGAAACACCATATATTTT.

The chain uses TRBV7-5 and TRBJ2-5; the table names TRBD1, a call not compared with the DNA. TRBV7-5 is given as a pseudogene. This CDR3 is built from 13 residues. The CDR3 spells CANRDRHQETQYF. In nucleotides, the CDR3 is TGTGCCAACCGGGACAGGCACCAAGAGACCCAGTACTTC.

CDR3 sequence (DNA): TGTGCCAGTAGTATCTCCGGAGGGACAGGGATAGATACGCAGTATTTT. Translating it yields CASSISGGTGIDTQYF. The chain carries TRBV19 and TRBJ2-3, with TRBD1 matching 9 bases. CDR1 and CDR2 (germline): LNHDA, SQIVND (reference sequence). The J segment lost 5 bases and the V segment lost 3 bases, leaving 9 bases of the junction unmatched. The CDR3 covers 16 residues.

V gene TRBV6-1 combines with J gene TRBJ1-6; weak D call: TRBD1 (5 bases). Germline CDR1 MNHNS, CDR2 SASEGT. V was pared by 3 bases and J by 0 bases, with 9 bases between. The CDR3 has 16 residues. CDR3 DNA sequence: TGTGCCAGCAGTGACGGGGGGAGCTCCTATAATTCACCCCTCCACTTT. Its translation: CASSDGGSSYNSPLHF.

This chain joins TRBV7-2 and TRBJ2-3, with D maybe TRBD1 (7 bases). The CDR3 is 16 residues long. Trimming cost V 5 bases and J 3 bases, with 18 bases left between them. The germline V gene has CDR1 SGHTA and CDR2 FQGNSA. The CDR3, as DNA: TGTGCCAGCAGCGCGGCGGGACAGAAAGGTACAGATACGCAGTATTTT. Translating it yields CASSAAGQKGTDTQYF.

The chain employs TRBV9 and TRBJ2-1; 8 positions match TRBD1. Germline CDR1 is SGDLS and CDR2 is YYNGEE. The ends lost 3 bases at V and 1 base at J; junction bases unmatched: 6. The CDR3 contains 16 residues. In DNA, the CDR3 is TGTGCCAGCAGCGGTCGACAGGGGAGGTCCTACAATGAGCAGTTCTTC. Protein sequence: CASSGRQGRSYNEQFF.

The chain couples TRBV27 to TRBJ1-1; 7 bases agree with TRBD1. CDR3 length: 18 amino acids. J gave up 0 bases and V 2 bases, and 12 bases lay outside the gene matches. Germline loops: CDR1 MNHEY, CDR2 SMNVEV (reference sequence). The DNA for the CDR3 is TGTGCCAGCAGTTTAAGGATAGGGGGCGGAGGGGTGAACACTGAAGCTTTCTTT. Protein sequence: CASSLRIGGGGVNTEAFF.

This clone was recorded once. This rearrangement joins TRBV6-2 or TRBV6-3 to TRBJ1-1; D gene ambiguous. Trimming pared 6 bases from V and 3 bases from J, leaving 11 bases between. The CDR3 is 13 residues long. The V gene's germline CDR1 is MNHEY and CDR2 SVGEGT. CDR3 amino acids: CASSEKRDTEAFF. The CDR3 DNA sequence: TGTGCCAGCAGCGAGAAACGGGACACTGAAGCTTTCTTT.

The chain is built from TRBV3-1 (or the pseudogene TRBV3-2) and TRBJ2-2; D remains ambiguous. Germline CDR1 and CDR2: LGHDT and YNNKEL (reference sequence). V was pared by 2 bases and J by 5 bases, with 6 bases between. The CDR3 contains 13 residues. The CDR3 reads CASSQHGTGELFF. DNA for the CDR3: TGTGCCAGCAGCCAACACGGGACCGGGGAGCTGTTTTTT.

The chain uses TRBV19 and TRBJ2-7; 8 nucleotides match TRBD1. Losses at the gene ends were 6 bases for V and 6 bases for J; bases not matched to a gene: 7. Germline V gives CDR1 LNHDA, CDR2 SQIVND (reference sequence). This CDR3 comprises 13 residues. The CDR3 loop reads CASRGGQGFEQYF. CDR3 sequence (DNA): TGTGCCAGTAGGGGCGGACAGGGATTCGAGCAGTACTTC.

The rearrangement uses TRBV6-5 and TRBJ2-3, with 8 bases aligning to TRBD1. Trimming took 0 bases from V and 6 from J; bases not matched to a gene: 8. Germline V lookup: CDR1 MNHEY, CDR2 SVGAGI. This CDR3 spans 16 amino acids. This chain's CDR3 is CASSYSSGTGVDTQYF. Here the CDR3 DNA reads TGTGCCAGCAGTTACTCTTCCGGGACAGGAGTCGATACGCAGTATTTT.